Below, one TCR beta chain is given with its context. CDR3 length equals 16 residues. V shed 0 bases and J shed 2 bases, with 11 bases lying between them. Germline CDR1 is MNHEY and CDR2 is SMNVEV (reference sequence). The data stem from a study of blood T cell repertoires in COVID-19. Whole-study context: PBMCs, B-cell-depleted T cells, or T cells provided the cDNA or gDNA that made up the material.

Per the original data handling: Scientists estimated how many nucleated cells there were by amplifying reference gene primers. The table came from immunoSEQ multiplex PCR; TCRdb's copy has only in-frame clones and leaves some out. The V and J calls and the clone size are those of that table, but D and trimming were determined from the DNA. This table has over 350,000 clones, nearly 90% appearing once. The material sequenced was PBMCs or T cells enriched from blood (not recorded which). The chain carries TRBV27 and TRBJ1-5; tentative D call: TRBD1 (5 bases). The sequence was collected from a woman in her late teens or twenties with acute COVID-19. As DNA, the CDR3 is TGTGCCAGCAGTTTATCTGCGGGGACTGGCAATCAGCCCCAGCATTTT. Protein: CASSLSAGTGNQPQHF.